The 6 T cell receptor beta chains below all came from one sample that was sequenced in a study of long-term antiretroviral therapy in people with HIV. Runs used v3.0 of the immunoSEQ assay and were done at survey level. Assay used: immunoSEQ multiplex PCR; TCRdb lists only in-frame clones, some missing. The table has 33,000 or so clones, roughly 98% seen once. The sequencing here drew on unsorted PBMCs, taken 7.6 years after starting antiretroviral therapy. Receptors originate from a man aged 25 to 40 with HIV.

The table lists this clone with a count of one. This chain uses TRBV12-2 with TRBJ2-1. TRBV12-2 is an annotated pseudogene. The CDR3 sequence is 10 residues long. The CDR3 protein is CASRPHEQFF. The DNA for the CDR3 is TGTGCAAGTCGACCACATGAGCAGTTCTTC.

The gene calls are TRBV11-2 and TRBJ2-2; TRBD2 agrees at 9 bases. There are 16 residues in the CDR3. The J segment lost 2 bases and the V segment lost 3 bases, leaving 4 bases of the junction unmatched. Germline V gene sequence: CDR1 SGHAT, CDR2 FQNNGV. This CDR3 is CASSFRGTSNTGELFF. The CDR3 coding sequence is TGTGCCAGCAGCTTCAGGGGGACTAGCAACACCGGGGAGCTGTTTTTT.

V gene TRBV7-3 combines with J gene TRBJ2-5; D ambiguous. Germline V gene sequence: CDR1 SGHTA, CDR2 FQGTGA. With 3 bases removed from V and 4 bases from J, the gap between germline ends came to 9 bases. The CDR3 totals 13 residues. DNA for the CDR3: TGTGCCAGCAGCTTTGGATTACGAGAGACCCAGTACTTC. It is translated as CASSFGLRETQYF.

The chain uses TRBV27 and TRBJ2-6, with 7 bases matching TRBD1. J was trimmed by 0 bases and V by 7 bases; bases with no gene match: 12. Germline V CDR1 and CDR2: MNHEY, SMNVEV (reference sequence). This CDR3 contains 18 residues. The DNA of the CDR3 is TGTGCCAGCAAACTAGGGCGGACAGGCCGCTCTGGGGCCAACGTCCTGACTTTC. Its protein is CASKLGRTGRSGANVLTF.

The chain has TRBV5-6 and TRBJ2-7; tentatively, D is TRBD1 (6 bases). Germline V gene lookup returns CDR1 SGHDT and CDR2 YYEEEE. There are 17 residues in the CDR3. Trimming stripped 1 base from V and 0 bases from J, with 17 bases between. CDR3 sequence reads: CASSLLRWGHSSYEQYF. The CDR3 DNA reads TGTGCCAGCAGCTTGTTAAGGTGGGGACACAGCTCCTACGAGCAGTACTTC.

The chain joins TRBV19 to TRBJ1-1; the match to TRBD1 covers 7 bases. Germline CDR1 is LNHDA and CDR2 is SQIVND (reference sequence). J lost 0 bases, V lost 5 bases, and 6 bases had no gene match. This CDR3 has 15 residues. The CDR3 coding sequence is TGTGCCAGTAGTTTCGGACAGGTCATGAACACTGAAGCTTTCTTT. Residues: CASSFGQVMNTEAFF.